One sample yielded the 14 T cell receptor beta chains listed below, sequenced in a study of cytomegalovirus exposure and HLA in healthy donors (dated by TCRdb to 2015 to 2018). Receptor libraries were prepared by the immunoSEQ multiplex PCR assay. For the multiplex PCR, a mixture combining 60 forward primers for TCR Vbeta segments and 13 reverse primers for TCR Jbeta segments was used. TCRdb took over this immuneACCESS table, retaining in-frame rearrangements with V and J assigned. Such tables are incomplete; in checked studies, under half of the missing clones stem from an unresolved V gene, and the remainder is unexplained. Counted in this sample were about 180,000 clones; roughly 85% of them appeared once. The leading ten clones occupy about 1.3% of the sample. Input material: PBMCs. Source of these receptors: a man aged 25 to 45 in good health and CMV-seronegative.

This chain links TRBV4-1 with TRBJ1-1; 7 bases agree with TRBD1. CDR3 size: 19 residues. The germline CDR1 and CDR2 sequences are MGHRA and YSYEKL. The V gene end was trimmed by 1 base and the J gene end by 1 base; junction bases not matched to a gene: 15. The CDR3 is CASSQGQGGRPNRNTEAFF. CDR3 DNA sequence: TGCGCCAGCAGCCAAGGACAGGGAGGCCGACCCAATCGGAACACTGAAGCTTTCTTT.

This chain uses TRBV6-5 with TRBJ2-3; 8 bases agree with TRBD2. From germline, CDR1 is MNHEY and CDR2 SVGAGI. The J segment lost 6 bases and the V segment lost 5 bases, leaving 7 bases of the junction unmatched. The CDR3 runs to 14 residues. Here the CDR3 reads CASSPGGSRDTQYF. CDR3 in DNA: TGTGCCAGCAGTCCGGGGGGGTCGAGGGATACGCAGTATTTT.

This chain uses TRBV7-9 with TRBJ1-3; no clear D. CDR1 and CDR2 (germline): SEHNR, FQNEAQ (reference sequence). The CDR3 spans 16 residues. V was cut by 5 bases and J by 2 bases, with 16 bases left in between. CDR3 loop: CASSPTRHGTGNTIYF. For the CDR3, the DNA is TGTGCCAGCAGCCCGACCCGACACGGTACTGGAAACACCATATATTTT.

V and J are TRBV30 and TRBJ1-6, with D hard to call. Between the trimmed V and J ends, which lost 5 bases and 5 bases, there was a span of 13 bases. Germline lookup yields CDR1 GTSNPN and CDR2 SVGIG (reference sequence). This CDR3 is built from 14 residues. The CDR3 loop reads CAWPWPIHNSPLHF. As DNA, the CDR3 is TGTGCCTGGCCTTGGCCAATCCATAATTCACCCCTCCACTTT.

The genes are TRBV27 and TRBJ2-3; 9 bases fit TRBD2. The CDR3 is 16 amino acids. V was clipped by 5 bases and J by 4 bases; unmatched bases: 10. Germline CDR1 and CDR2: MNHEY and SMNVEV (reference sequence). CDR3 amino acids: CASSRPGLAVPDTQYF. In nucleotides, the CDR3 is TGTGCCAGCAGTCGGCCGGGACTAGCCGTCCCAGATACGCAGTATTTT.

The V gene is TRBV4-3, the J gene TRBJ2-1; 7 bases align to TRBD2. Germline V gene sequence: CDR1 LGHNA, CDR2 YSLEER. Trimming took 4 bases from V and 4 from J; bases not matched to a gene: 7. This CDR3 has 15 residues. As DNA, the CDR3 is TGCGCCAGCAGCCCGGCTAGCGGACTGTACAATGAGCAGTTCTTC. Its translation is CASSPASGLYNEQFF.

The V and J genes are TRBV5-4 and TRBJ2-7; 8 nucleotides align to TRBD1. The trim removed 1 base at V and 5 bases at J, leaving 5 bases unmatched. The CDR3 runs to 14 residues. Germline values: CDR1 SGHNT, CDR2 YYREEE (reference sequence). The CDR3, as DNA: TGTGCCAGCAGCTTGCGGACAGGGAACCACGAGCAGTACTTC. Translating it yields CASSLRTGNHEQYF.

V usage is TRBV28 and J usage is TRBJ1-2, with D possibly matching TRBD1 (5 bases). The CDR3 has 12 residues. Per the germline V gene, CDR1 is MDHEN and CDR2 is SYDVKM. Trimming left V 5 bases short and J 14 bases short, with 18 bases between. In DNA, the CDR3 is TGTGCCAGCAGTGAGACAGCCCGAAGGTGGACCTTC. Encoded protein: CASSETARRWTF.

This clone was found once. The chain couples TRBV19 to TRBJ1-3, with 7 bases matching TRBD1. V lost 0 bases, J lost 8 bases, and 7 bases stayed unmatched. The CDR3 has 15 amino acids. The germline V gene has CDR1 LNHDA and CDR2 SQIVND (reference sequence). Here the CDR3 reads CASSIDVGGDYTIYF. CDR3 coding DNA: TGTGCCAGTAGTATAGATGTAGGGGGCGACTACACCATATATTTT.

The chain uses TRBV4-1 and TRBJ1-1, with 9 bases aligning to TRBD1. V lost 4 bases and J lost 4; bases outside the gene matches: 7. The CDR3 is 15 amino acids. Germline-derived CDR1 and CDR2 are MGHRA and YSYEKL. In DNA form, the CDR3 reads TGCGCCAGCAGCCTAATACCGACAGGGGGCACTGAAGCTTTCTTT. Its protein product is CASSLIPTGGTEAFF.

The count of this clone is one. Here the CDR3 reads CASSPDSDPKELFF. In DNA form, the CDR3 reads TGCGCCAGCAGCCCCGACAGTGACCCCAAGGAGCTGTTTTTT. The chain has TRBV4-1 and TRBJ2-2; D is perhaps TRBD1 (5 bases). Trimming stripped 4 bases from V and 10 bases from J, with 16 bases between. CDR3 length: 14 residues. The germline V gene encodes CDR1 MGHRA and CDR2 YSYEKL.

CDR3 loop: CASSSRLAGVRNEQFF. CDR3 coding DNA: TGTGCCAGCAGCTCGCGTCTAGCGGGAGTACGCAATGAGCAGTTCTTC. V is TRBV7-8 and J is TRBJ2-1; 10 bases match TRBD2. Per germline, CDR1 SGHVS and CDR2 FQNEAQ. The CDR3 spans 16 residues. V shed 4 bases and J 6 bases; nucleotides not matched to a gene: 9.

CDR3 in DNA: TGTGCCAGCAGCTTAGGCGAGGGCATTATGTACTTC. This codes for CASSLGEGIMYF. The V and J genes are TRBV7-8 and TRBJ2-5; tentative D call: TRBD2 (5 bases). CDR3 size: 12 residues. Germline-derived CDR1 and CDR2 are SGHVS and FQNEAQ. The V gene lost 1 base and the J gene lost 13 bases, with 13 bases spanning the gap. Full variable domain (missing parts from reference TRBV7-8 and TRBJ2-5): GAGVSQSPRYKVAKRGQDVALRCDPISGHVSLFWYQQALGQGPEFLTYFQNEAQLDKSGLPSDRFFAERPEGSVSTLKIQRTQQEDSAVYLCASSLGEGIMYFGPGTRLLVL.

This chain joins TRBV4-2 and TRBJ1-3; D gene uncertain. Trimming shortened V by 4 bases and J by 0 bases, and 13 bases separated the two germline ends. Germline CDR1 LGHNA, CDR2 YNFKEQ. The CDR3 has 16 residues. CDR3 bases: TGTGCCAGCAGCCTTGTGAGGCAGATCTCTGGAAACACCATATATTTT. Amino acid sequence: CASSLVRQISGNTIYF.